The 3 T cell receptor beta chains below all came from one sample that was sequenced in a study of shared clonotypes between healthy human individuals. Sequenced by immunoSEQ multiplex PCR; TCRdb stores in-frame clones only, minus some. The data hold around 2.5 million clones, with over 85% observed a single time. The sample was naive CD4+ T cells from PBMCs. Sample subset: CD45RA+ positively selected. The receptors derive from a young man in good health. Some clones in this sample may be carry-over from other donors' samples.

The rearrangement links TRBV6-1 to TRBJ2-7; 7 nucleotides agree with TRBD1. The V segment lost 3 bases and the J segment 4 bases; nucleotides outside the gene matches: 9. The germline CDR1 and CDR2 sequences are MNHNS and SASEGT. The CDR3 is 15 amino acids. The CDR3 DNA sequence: TGTGCCAGCAGTGAGCGACAGGGCCTTCTATACGAGCAGTACTTC. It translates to CASSERQGLLYEQYF.

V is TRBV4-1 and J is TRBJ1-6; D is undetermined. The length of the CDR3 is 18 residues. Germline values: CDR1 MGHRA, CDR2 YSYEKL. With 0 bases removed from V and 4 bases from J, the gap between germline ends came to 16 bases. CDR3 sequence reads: CASSQELPPGVYNSPLHF. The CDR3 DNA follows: TGCGCCAGCAGCCAAGAACTCCCCCCGGGTGTTTATAATTCACCCCTCCACTTT.

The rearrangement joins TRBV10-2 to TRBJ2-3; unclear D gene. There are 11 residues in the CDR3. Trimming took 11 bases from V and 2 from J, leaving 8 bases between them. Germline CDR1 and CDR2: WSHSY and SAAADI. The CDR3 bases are TGCGCCTCCTCCTCCACAGATACGCAGTATTTT. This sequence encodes CASSSTDTQYF.